This T cell receptor beta chain was profiled in a study of T cell responses to AZD1222 COVID-19 vaccine. Second doses at about 4 or about 12 weeks were pooled. Profiling relied on immunoSEQ multiplex PCR, and the TCRdb table lists in-frame clones only, not all of them. The sample lists about 110,000 clones, roughly 90% occurring once. As concerns this clone: Its target is not known.

Overall study results and limits: Baseline serostatus was positive in only a handful of AZD1222 recipients. Sampling captured repertoires only after the peak T cell response.

Germline CDR1 is GTSNPN and CDR2 is SVGIG (reference sequence). This CDR3 has 13 residues. V was shortened by 3 bases and J by 7 bases, with 15 bases between the two germline ends. This specimen was peripheral blood, taken 28 days after the second AZD1222 dose. J is TRBJ2-5 and V is TRBV30; TRBD2 might be the D (5 bases). The receptor comes from an adult who received the AZD1222 COVID-19 vaccine. The CDR3 sequence: CAWSGRLSGTQYF. CDR3 DNA sequence: TGTGCCTGGAGCGGTCGGCTGAGCGGGACCCAGTACTTC.